Each of the 14 T cell receptor beta chains below was sequenced from the same sample in a study of blood T cell repertoires in COVID-19. Sequenced by immunoSEQ multiplex PCR; TCRdb stores in-frame clones only, minus some. The sample lists around 80,000 clones, roughly 86% occurring once. Sample: peripheral blood. The receptor set was obtained from a man older than 75 with active or convalescent COVID-19.

The chain joins TRBV6-6 to TRBJ1-3; D is possibly TRBD1 (6 bases). The CDR3 length is 17 residues. With 5 bases removed from V and 2 bases from J, the gap between germline ends came to 19 bases. The germline V gene has CDR1 MNHNY and CDR2 SVGAGI (reference sequence). Here the CDR3 DNA reads TGTGCCAGCAGTCCCCCCGGGGGGCTCCAAACTGGAAACACCATATATTTT. Protein: CASSPPGGLQTGNTIYF.

The chain uses TRBV24-1 and TRBJ1-2; possibly TRBD1 for D (5 bases). The V end was cut by 4 bases, the J end by 8 bases, with 13 bases between. The length of the CDR3 is 13 residues. CDR1 and CDR2 from the germline V gene are KGHDR and SFDVKD. The CDR3 DNA reads as TGTGCCACCAGTGACGGCAGGGTCGGGGGCTACACCTTC. Translation: CATSDGRVGGYTF.

In this sample, this clone turned up once. The V call is TRBV10-1, the J call TRBJ2-7, with D possibly matching TRBD2 (5 bases). CDR1 WNHNN and CDR2 SYGVQD come from the germline V gene (reference sequence). V was cut by 7 bases and J by 0 bases, with 10 bases left in between. The CDR3 is 13 residues long. The CDR3, as DNA: TGCGCCAGCAACGCGGGCCTCTCCTACGAGCAGTACGTC. Encoded protein: CASNAGLSYEQYV.

This chain connects TRBV15 to TRBJ2-1; a possible D gene is TRBD2 (5 bases). This CDR3 has 14 residues. V shed 0 bases and J shed 9 bases, with 12 bases lying between them. The germline gives CDR1 LNHNV, CDR2 YYDKDF (reference sequence). The CDR3 here is CATSRDLVRGEQFF. The CDR3 region has the DNA TGTGCCACCAGCAGAGATCTGGTCCGGGGTGAGCAGTTCTTC. The variable domain in full, with the rest retrieved from reference TRBV15 and TRBJ2-1, is DAMVIQNPRYQVTQFGKPVTLSCSQTLNHNVMYWYQQKSSQAPKLLFHYYDKDFNNEADTPDNFQSRRPNTSFCFLDIRSPGLGDTAMYLCATSRDLVRGEQFFGPGTRLTVL.

This chain uses TRBV6-5 with TRBJ1-2; the match to TRBD1 covers 9 bases. This CDR3 region has 15 residues. Germline CDR1 and CDR2: MNHEY and SVGAGI. Trimming removed 4 bases from V and 4 bases from J; junction bases left unmatched: 7. CDR3 loop: CASSSITGGLYGYTF. The CDR3 DNA sequence: TGTGCCAGCAGTTCAATTACAGGGGGCCTCTATGGCTACACCTTC.

The V and J genes are TRBV28 and TRBJ1-1; TRBD1 aligns across 9 bases. The germline CDR1 and CDR2 sequences are MDHEN and SYDVKM. The CDR3 is made up of 15 amino acids. Trimming at V came to 5 bases and at J to 0 bases, leaving 4 bases not matched to a gene. The CDR3 loop is CASSNRGLMNTEAFF. Here the CDR3 DNA reads TGTGCCAGCAGTAACAGGGGGCTAATGAACACTGAAGCTTTCTTT.

The chain joins TRBV14 to TRBJ2-1; 7 nucleotides align to TRBD1. V shed 3 bases, J shed 0 bases, and the junction held 5 bases outside the gene matches. The CDR3 is 16 residues long. Germline V CDR1 and CDR2: SGHDN, FVKESK. The chain's CDR3 is CASSHQTGSSYNEQFF. CDR3 DNA: TGTGCCAGCAGCCACCAGACAGGGAGCTCCTACAATGAGCAGTTCTTC.

This clone was counted only a few times. The chain combines TRBV12-2 with TRBJ2-7; the table's D call of TRBD2 was not tested on the DNA. TRBV12-2 is noted as a pseudogene. This CDR3 region has 14 residues. The CDR3 spells CASRLKDSSYEQYV. For the CDR3, the DNA is TGTGCAAGTCGCCTGAAGGACTCTTCCTACGAGCAGTACGTC.

J is TRBJ2-5 and V is TRBV28; no clear D gene. Germline CDR1 and CDR2: MDHEN and SYDVKM. V lost 1 base and J lost 2, with 8 bases in between. CDR3 length: 14 amino acids. DNA of the CDR3: TGTGCCAGCAGTTTATCGGTCTTACAAGAGACCCAGTACTTC. This codes for CASSLSVLQETQYF.

The rearrangement links TRBV6-5 to TRBJ2-5; D is possibly TRBD1 (6 bases). Germline loops: CDR1 MNHEY, CDR2 SVGAGI. CDR3 size: 14 residues. Trimming shortened V by 5 bases and J by 2 bases, and 12 bases separated the two germline ends. The CDR3 nucleotides are TGTGCCAGCAGTCCCCGGACAGCTCAAGAGACCCAGTACTTC. Translated, it gives CASSPRTAQETQYF.

V usage is TRBV19 and J usage is TRBJ2-7; D might be TRBD1 (5 bases). Germline CDR1 LNHDA, CDR2 SQIVND (reference sequence). V lost 10 bases to trimming and J lost 3 bases, with 25 bases between them. This CDR3 region has 16 residues. The CDR3 loop reads CATPMDTKKNSYEQYV. Written as DNA, the CDR3 is TGTGCCACGCCGATGGACACCAAAAAAAACAGCTACGAGCAGTACGTC.

J is TRBJ2-2 and V is TRBV5-6, with TRBD2 matching over 8 bases. The germline CDR1 and CDR2 sequences are SGHDT and YYEEEE. This CDR3 is built from 16 residues. With 4 bases clipped from V and 1 base from J, the junction kept 6 bases outside the gene matches. The CDR3: CASSRVLAGNTGELFF. The CDR3 DNA sequence: TGTGCCAGCAGCCGCGTCCTAGCGGGGAACACCGGGGAGCTGTTTTTT.

The chain combines TRBV19 with TRBJ1-1; perhaps TRBD1 as D (5 bases). V lost 0 bases, J lost 7 bases, and 12 bases lay in between. The CDR3 extends over 14 amino acids. The germline CDR1 and CDR2 sequences are LNHDA and SQIVND (reference sequence). The CDR3 spells CASSIDLSTDEAFF. The CDR3 nucleotides read TGTGCCAGTAGTATAGATCTATCGACAGATGAAGCTTTCTTT.

V and J are TRBV25-1 and TRBJ1-2; D gene unclear. V was cut by 2 bases and J by 7 bases, with 8 bases left in between. The germline V gene has CDR1 MGHDK and CDR2 SYGVNS. This CDR3 comprises 12 residues. This CDR3 is CASSERPGGYTF. CDR3 bases: TGTGCCAGCAGTGAACGCCCGGGTGGCTACACCTTC.